One TCR beta chain is described in this entry. No cognate antigen has been identified for it. No much larger clone exists at a distance of one base, and base qualities are not known. The sample is drawn from a study of regulatory dendritic cells for organ transplantation (dated by TCRdb to between 2016 and 2019). For the study in its entirety: Monocytes were cultured with vitamin D3 on days 0 and 4 and with IL-10 on day 4 to generate regulatory dendritic cells. On day 6, LPS was added to the DC cultures so that the response of the DCs to a potent maturation-inducing agent could be evaluated. Sorted naive and memory CD4+ and CD8+ T cells had their TCRbeta repertoires sequenced both before and after allostimulation with either regulatory or mature dendritic cells. The paper's findings and limits, for the study overall: The repertoires of naive CD4+ and CD8+ T cells were highly diverse, while memory cell repertoires were less diverse, with memory CD8+ cells being the most oligoclonal. Of the resting subsets, memory CD8+ T cells had the largest number of alloreactive TCR clonotypes. Sequencing was done in only a couple of subjects, and the authors reported considerable heterogeneity between individuals in the alloreactive memory CD8+ T cell pool. Expansion of memory CD8+ clones was induced by allostimulation in both subjects, but more limited expansion appeared to be induced by regulatory dendritic cells than by mature dendritic cells.

Sorted T cell subsets were CFSE-labeled and co-cultured for around five days with allogeneic regulatory or mature dendritic cells at a 1:10 DC:T ratio. FACS was used to sort naive T cells as CD45RA+ cells and memory T cells as CD45RO+ CD4+ or CD8+ cells. Two healthy control subjects provided the T cells used for TCR sequencing. The Qiagen DNeasy Blood & Tissue Kit was used to extract genomic DNA. Multiplexed two-step PCR with Vbeta-specific forward primers and Jbeta-specific reverse primers was used to amplify TCRbeta CDR3 regions. TCRbeta libraries were sequenced on an Illumina instrument through the immunoSEQ service. The published analysis was carried out like this. V, D and J genes were assigned using IMGT annotation, and counts were corrected for multiplex PCR bias using synthetic CDR3 analogues. In the immunoSEQ Analyzer, repertoire clonality was calculated as one minus normalized Shannon entropy. Clonal expansion was defined using Fisher's exact test with Benjamini-Hochberg false discovery rate control and a two-tailed threshold of P<0.01. The table was pulled from immuneACCESS by TCRdb, which kept in-frame rearrangements only. Such tables lose some clones; where checked, under half of the loss comes from unresolved V genes, and the rest has no known cause. Clone size and the V and J calls come from that table; the DNA yielded D and trimming. This sample is represented by about 11,000 clones; 65% to 85% of them were singletons. The top ten constitute around 2.5% of the sample.

Counted from cysteine to phenylalanine, this CDR3 has 15 amino acids. The CDR3 DNA has 45 bases and is translated from base 1. V and J lose 0 bases and 4 bases, and a span of 10 bases separates them. Taken from the germline V gene (reference sequence), the CDR1 and CDR2 loops are SGHNT and YYREEE. This TCR was sampled from a human donor in good health. The receptor chain draws on TRBV5-4 and TRBJ2-2; the D gene identity is not certain. The sequencing input was memory CD4+ T cells from blood cultured with regulatory dendritic cells. Explained via the paper, the cell subset or site label denotes: CD45RO+ memory T cells. The DNA is as follows: TGTGCCAGCAGCTTGGGCGGCGTCGGCACCGGGGAGCTGTTTTTT. The translation is CASSLGGVGTGELFF.